The sequence of this TCR beta chain was determined in a study of metastatic and nonmetastatic thyroid tumors. Overall study results and limits: TCR beta diversity was reportedly significantly higher in malignant thyroid tumors than benign nodules, in blood and tumor.

Original processing methods: Researchers built a distant-metastasis classifier for papillary thyroid cancer that drew on CDR3 differences across clinicopathological groups. TCRdb re-clonotyped the PCR reads through MiXCR. TCRdb, not the authors, supplied the V and J calls. The table includes approximately 35,000 clones, 11% detected once. CDR1 is SGHTA and CDR2 is FQGNSA in the germline V gene. The CDR3 consists of 14 residues. V dropped 2 bases and J dropped 8 bases, with 15 bases sitting between them. This clone occurred many times. Antigen unknown. The entire patient cohort was treatment-naive prior to thyroid surgery.

Source material: blood. V and J are TRBV7-2 and TRBJ1-2; D is uncertain. The clonotype originates from a female donor with papillary thyroid cancer or a benign thyroid nodule (not recorded which). Some clones in this sample may be carry-over from other donors' samples. CDR3 sequence reads: CASSLMDSAKGYTF. CDR3 sequence (DNA): TGTGCCAGCAGCTTAATGGACTCCGCCAAGGGCTACACCTTC.